Here is one TCR beta chain with its context. Its antigen is not identified. The CDR3 is made up of 15 amino acids. Trimming cost V 5 bases and J 6 bases, with 14 bases left between them. CDR1 MNHEY and CDR2 SMNVEV come from the germline V gene (reference sequence). This sample is part of a study of T cells after posttransplantation cyclophosphamide. Study outcomes and limitations: After PTCy, TRB diversity resembled that of CNI/methotrexate controls.

Produced via immunoSEQ multiplex PCR; TCRdb's table is partial and in-frame only. The repertoire holds roughly 3,500 clones, with approximately 84% as singletons. The source of this sequence is a woman aged 55-69 years in good health, CMV-negative, and a related stem cell transplant donor. The chain carries TRBV27 and TRBJ1-6; TRBD1 is a possible D gene (6 bases). The material sequenced was CD8+ T cells sorted from bone marrow. CDR3 bases: TGTGCCAGCAGTCCGGACAGTGTCCCTAATTCACCCCTCCACTTT. This encodes CASSPDSVPNSPLHF.